The text below deals with one TCR beta chain. The CDR3 is 13 residues long. With 1 base clipped from V and 8 bases from J, the junction kept 4 bases outside the gene matches. CDR1 LGHNA and CDR2 YSLEER come from the germline V gene. The source of the sample is a study of blood T cell repertoires in COVID-19. Study-level information: COVID-19 samples, acute and convalescent, were from the United States, Italy and Spain. From T cells, B-cell-depleted T cells, or PBMCs came the material, which was cDNA or gDNA.

Methods used by the authors: Amplifying reference gene primers gave estimates of nucleated cell counts. The assay was immunoSEQ multiplex PCR, and TCRdb's table has in-frame clones only and misses some. D and trimming were read from the DNA, whereas the V and J calls and clone size are those reported in that table. The table has 250,000 or so clones, around four fifths seen once. The rearrangement uses TRBV4-3 and TRBJ1-1, with TRBD1 identical over 7 bases. The TCR was taken from a woman in her seventies with acute or convalescent COVID-19. Specimen: peripheral blood. CDR3 sequence: CASSQVLTGEAFF. The CDR3 bases are TGCGCCAGCAGCCAAGTATTGACAGGGGAAGCTTTCTTT.